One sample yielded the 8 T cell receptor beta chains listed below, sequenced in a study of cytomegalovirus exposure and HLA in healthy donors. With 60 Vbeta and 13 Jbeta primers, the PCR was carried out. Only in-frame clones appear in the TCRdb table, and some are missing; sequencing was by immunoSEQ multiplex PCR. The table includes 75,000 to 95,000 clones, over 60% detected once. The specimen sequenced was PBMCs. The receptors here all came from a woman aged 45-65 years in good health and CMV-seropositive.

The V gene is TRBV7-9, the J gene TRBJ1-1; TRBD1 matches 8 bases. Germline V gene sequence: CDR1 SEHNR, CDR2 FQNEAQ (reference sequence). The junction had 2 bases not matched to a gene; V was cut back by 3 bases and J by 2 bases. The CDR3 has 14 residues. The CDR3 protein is CASSFTGGNTEAFF. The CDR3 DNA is TGTGCCAGCAGCTTTACAGGGGGAAACACTGAAGCTTTCTTT.

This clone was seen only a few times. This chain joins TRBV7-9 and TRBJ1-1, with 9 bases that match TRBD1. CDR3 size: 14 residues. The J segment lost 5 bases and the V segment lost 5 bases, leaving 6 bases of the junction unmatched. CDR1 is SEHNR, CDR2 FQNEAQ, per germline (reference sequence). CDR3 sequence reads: CASSILTGGTEAFF. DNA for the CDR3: TGTGCCAGCAGCATCCTGACAGGGGGGACTGAAGCTTTCTTT.

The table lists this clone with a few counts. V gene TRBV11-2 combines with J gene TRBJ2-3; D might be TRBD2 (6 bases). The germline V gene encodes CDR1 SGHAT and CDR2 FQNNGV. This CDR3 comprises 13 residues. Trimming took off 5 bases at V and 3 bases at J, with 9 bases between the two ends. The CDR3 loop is CASSIGTTDTQYF. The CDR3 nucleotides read TGTGCCAGCAGCATAGGGACTACAGATACGCAGTATTTT.

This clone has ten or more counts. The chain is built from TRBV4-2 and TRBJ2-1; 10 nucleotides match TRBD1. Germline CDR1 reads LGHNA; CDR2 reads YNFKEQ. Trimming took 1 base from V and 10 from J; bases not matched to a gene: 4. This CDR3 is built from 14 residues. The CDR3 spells CASSQVPGQGEQFF. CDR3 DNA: TGTGCCAGCAGCCAAGTACCGGGACAGGGGGAGCAGTTCTTC.

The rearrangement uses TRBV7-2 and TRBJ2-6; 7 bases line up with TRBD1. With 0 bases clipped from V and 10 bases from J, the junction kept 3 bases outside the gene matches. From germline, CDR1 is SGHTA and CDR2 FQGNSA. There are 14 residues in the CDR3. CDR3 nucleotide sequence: TGTGCCAGCAGCTTAGCAGGGGGCCTTAACGTCCTGACTTTC. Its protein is CASSLAGGLNVLTF.

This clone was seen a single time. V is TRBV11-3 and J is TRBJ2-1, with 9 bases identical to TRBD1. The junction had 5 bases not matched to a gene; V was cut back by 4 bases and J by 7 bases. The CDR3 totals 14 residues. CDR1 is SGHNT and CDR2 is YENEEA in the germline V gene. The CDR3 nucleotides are TGTGCCAGCAGCTCAGGACAGGGGAGTAATGAGCAGTTCTTC. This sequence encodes CASSSGQGSNEQFF.

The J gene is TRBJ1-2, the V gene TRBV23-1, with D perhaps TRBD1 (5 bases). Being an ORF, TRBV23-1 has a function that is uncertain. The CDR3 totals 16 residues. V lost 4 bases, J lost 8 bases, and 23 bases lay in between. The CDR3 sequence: CASSLMGLGGKVGYTF. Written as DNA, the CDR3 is TGCGCCAGCAGTCTTATGGGCCTCGGGGGGAAAGTAGGCTACACCTTC.

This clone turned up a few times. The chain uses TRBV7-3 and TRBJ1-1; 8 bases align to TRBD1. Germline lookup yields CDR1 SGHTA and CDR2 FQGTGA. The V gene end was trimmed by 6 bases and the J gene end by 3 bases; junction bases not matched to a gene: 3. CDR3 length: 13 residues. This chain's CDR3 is CASSSQGDTEAFF. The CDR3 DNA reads TGTGCCAGCAGTTCACAGGGGGACACTGAAGCTTTCTTT.